A single sample gave rise to the 32 T cell receptor beta chains below, sequenced in a study of blood T cells in healthy people across ages. A second PCR of 7 to 11 cycles used a sample-barcoded 5' primer and a J-beta primer mix. TCRdb redid the calling of the 5' RACE reads with MiXCR, one entry per CDR3 protein. Found here are around 710,000 distinct CDR3 sequences, about 42% of them singletons; the top ten hold 20% to 25%. The specimen was blood. The source is a woman between 55 and 75 years old in good health.

DNA of the CDR3: TGTGCCAGCAGTGCCGGACAGGCCCCAGGCGAGCAGTACTTC. It specifies CASSAGQAPGEQYF. The V and J genes are TRBV6-5 and TRBJ2-7, with 7 nucleotides matching TRBD1. With V trimmed by 5 bases and J by 6 bases, 10 bases remained unmatched. The CDR3 spans 14 residues. Germline-derived CDR1 and CDR2 are MNHEY and SVGAGI.

This sequence joins TRBV12-3 or TRBV12-4 and TRBJ2-7, with D perhaps matching TRBD1 (6 bases). Trimming took 3 bases from V and 6 from J, leaving 9 bases between them. The CDR3 loop spans 12 amino acids. The CDR3 DNA sequence: TGTGCCAGCAGTTTCGGGACATCCGAGCAGTACTTC. It codes for CASSFGTSEQYF.

The rearrangement joins TRBV4-3 to TRBJ2-1; D unresolved. The germline V and J ends were trimmed by 3 bases and 9 bases, with 9 bases remaining between them. The V gene's germline CDR1 is LGHNA and CDR2 YSLEER. This CDR3 comprises 12 residues. CDR3 residues: CASSQTVTEQFF. The CDR3 nucleotides read TGCGCCAGCAGCCAGACCGTAACTGAGCAGTTCTTC.

The chain has TRBV6-5 and TRBJ2-7, with D possibly TRBD2 on 7 matching bases. Gene TRBJ2-5 matches the end of the DNA better, so the J call may be wrong. Germline CDR1 reads MNHEY; CDR2 reads SVGAGI. The CDR3 consists of 12 residues. The CDR3 region is CASTGGRETQYF. CDR3 in DNA: TGTGCCAGCACCGGGGGGCGAGAGACCCAGTACTTC.

This clonotype was seen more than once but under ten times. The chain has TRBV10-3 and TRBJ2-2; 10 bases agree with TRBD2. Germline values: CDR1 ENHRY, CDR2 SYGVKD. The CDR3 runs 17 residues. J gave up 3 bases and V 1 base, and 5 bases lay outside the gene matches. This CDR3 reads CAISELLAGSDTGELFF. The CDR3 region has the DNA TGTGCCATCAGTGAGTTACTAGCGGGGTCGGACACCGGGGAGCTGTTTTTT.

On this clonotype itself: One end of the junction varies from germline; a read error may be responsible. This chain links TRBV20-1 with TRBJ2-1; 7 bases map to TRBD2. This CDR3 region has 13 residues. Germline-derived CDR1 and CDR2 are DFQATT and SNEGSKA (reference sequence). Here the CDR3 DNA reads TGCAGTGGCGGGGCTAGCGGTTACAGTGAGCAGTTCTTC. This sequence encodes CSGGASGYSEQFF.

This clonotype was counted only a few times. The chain carries TRBV2 and TRBJ2-7; perhaps D is TRBD1 or TRBD2 (5 bases each). The CDR3 is made up of 14 amino acids. Trimming shortened V by 6 bases and J by 0 bases, and 12 bases separated the two germline ends. Germline CDR1 reads SNHLY; CDR2 reads FYNNEI. The CDR3 reads CASRMGDLSYEQYF. Here the CDR3 DNA reads TGTGCCAGCAGGATGGGGGATCTCTCCTACGAGCAGTACTTC. Drawing the rest from reference TRBV2 and TRBJ2-7, the complete variable domain is EPEVTQTPSHQVTQMGQEVILRCVPISNHLYFYWYRQILGQKVEFLVSFYNNEISEKSEIFDDQFSVERPDGSNFTLKIRSTKLEDSAMYFCASRMGDLSYEQYFGPGTRLTVT.

This clonotype occurred a few times. The genes are TRBV20-1 and TRBJ2-1; TRBD2 matches 12 bases. Per the germline V gene, CDR1 is DFQATT and CDR2 is SNEGSKA (reference sequence). J was trimmed by 5 bases and V by 5 bases; bases with no gene match: 4. This CDR3 has 14 amino acids. The CDR3 spells CSALAGGVDNEQFF. CDR3 in DNA: TGCAGTGCTCTAGCGGGGGGGGTCGACAATGAGCAGTTCTTC.

The CDR3 region is CSARPRAISEQYF. The CDR3 nucleotides are TGCAGCGCCCGACCTAGGGCGATAAGCGAGCAGTACTTC. This chain links TRBV29-1 with TRBJ2-5; no definite D call. The J call may be mistaken, given a closer DNA end match to TRBJ2-7. This CDR3 spans 13 amino acids. Germline V CDR1 and CDR2: SQVTM, ANQGSEA.

This clonotype came up a few times. The chain has TRBV5-1 and TRBJ2-7, with D maybe TRBD1 (6 bases). From germline, CDR1 is SGHRS and CDR2 YFSETQ. The V end lost 7 bases, the J end lost 3 bases, and 11 bases lay between the germline ends. This CDR3 spans 12 amino acids. Here the CDR3 DNA reads TGCGCCAGCGGTGGGGGCCACTACGAGCAGTACTTC. It is translated as CASGGGHYEQYF.

CDR3 nucleotides: TGTGCCAGCAGCCAAGGCGACTTGGGCTACGAGCAGTACTTC. This sequence encodes CASSQGDLGYEQYF. The V call is TRBV4-2, the J call TRBJ2-7; D call uncertain. V gave up 1 base and J gave up 3 bases, with 10 bases separating them. This CDR3 has 14 residues. Germline assignment: CDR1 LGHNA and CDR2 YNFKEQ.

This rearrangement joins TRBV20-1 to TRBJ1-2, with unresolved D. The CDR3 runs to 12 residues. Germline V CDR1 and CDR2: DFQATT, SNEGSKA (reference sequence). Trimming took off 5 bases at V and 4 bases at J, with 11 bases between the two ends. The DNA of the CDR3 is TGCAGTGCTTCTAATGGCGGCTATGGCTACACCTTC. It translates to CSASNGGYGYTF.

This clonotype was counted between two and nine times. The chain links TRBV6-5 to TRBJ1-4, with 7 bases identical to TRBD1. Trimming cost V 4 bases and J 7 bases; bases outside gene matches: 3. This CDR3 is built from 13 residues. Germline V gene sequence: CDR1 MNHEY, CDR2 SVGAGI. CDR3 sequence (DNA): TGTGCCAGCAGTTCACAGGGGACTGAAAAACTGTTTTTT. This encodes CASSSQGTEKLFF.

This clonotype has more than one count but fewer than ten. This chain connects TRBV4-3 to TRBJ1-3; D not resolved. The ends were cut back, 1 base at V and 4 bases at J, with 14 bases in the middle. There are 16 residues in the CDR3. Germline CDR1 LGHNA, CDR2 YSLEER. CDR3 sequence reads: CASSQVAGFDGNTIYF. DNA for the CDR3: TGCGCCAGCAGCCAAGTCGCGGGTTTCGACGGAAACACCATATATTTT.

This clonotype was detected a few times. J is TRBJ2-7 and V is TRBV27; perhaps TRBD2 as D (6 bases). Germline V gives CDR1 MNHEY, CDR2 SMNVEV (reference sequence). The V gene lost 6 bases and the J gene lost 3 bases, with 12 bases spanning the gap. The CDR3 covers 13 residues. The CDR3 nucleotides read TGTGCCAGCAGCCCGGGGGTTTTCTACGAGCAGTACTTC. It specifies CASSPGVFYEQYF.

Only one count was recorded for this clonotype. A much larger clone differs from this one at a single base, so this may be a read error. This chain connects TRBV12-3 or TRBV12-4 to TRBJ2-3, with D hard to call. CDR3 length: 13 amino acids. With 8 bases removed from V and 2 bases from J, the gap between germline ends came to 11 bases. In DNA form, the CDR3 reads TGTGCCAGCGAGACAAGCCACACAGATACGCAGTATTTT. It specifies CASETSHTDTQYF.

This clonotype was counted a few times. The chain is built from TRBV20-1 and TRBJ2-3; no clear D gene. CDR1 and CDR2 (germline): DFQATT, SNEGSKA (reference sequence). CDR3 length: 15 residues. Trimming stripped 6 bases from V and 1 base from J, with 17 bases between. CDR3 residues: CSAPRVPGGTDTQYF. Written as DNA, the CDR3 is TGCAGTGCCCCACGAGTACCAGGAGGCACAGATACGCAGTATTTT.

This chain uses TRBV28 with TRBJ2-3; 9 bases match TRBD2. CDR3 length: 18 amino acids. Trimming cost V 5 bases and J 2 bases; bases outside gene matches: 14. Germline values: CDR1 MDHEN, CDR2 SYDVKM. CDR3 sequence: CASSNDRALAGPTDTQYF. For the CDR3, the DNA is TGTGCCAGCAGTAACGACAGGGCTCTAGCGGGGCCCACAGATACGCAGTATTTT.

The gene calls are TRBV6-2 or TRBV6-3 and TRBJ1-1, with 11 bases identical to TRBD1. Germline V gives CDR1 MNHEY, CDR2 SVGEGT. With 6 bases clipped from V and 7 bases from J, the junction kept 10 bases outside the gene matches. The CDR3 runs to 15 residues. CDR3 residues: CASSEGQGEGIEAFF. The DNA of the CDR3 is TGTGCCAGCAGCGAGGGACAGGGGGAGGGCATTGAAGCTTTCTTT.

The rearrangement links TRBV7-2 to TRBJ2-3; 12 nucleotides match TRBD2. CDR3 length: 16 amino acids. Trimming removed 8 bases from V and 3 bases from J; junction bases left unmatched: 9. Per germline, CDR1 SGHTA and CDR2 FQGNSA. The CDR3 reads CASLEGLAGGTDTQYF. The DNA for the CDR3 is TGTGCCAGCTTAGAGGGGCTAGCGGGAGGGACAGATACGCAGTATTTT. Combining the CDR3 with reference TRBV7-2 and TRBJ2-3 gives the whole variable domain GAGVSQSPSNKVTEKGKDVELRCDPISGHTALYWYRQSLGQGLEFLIYFQGNSAPDKSGLPSDRFSAERTGGSVSTLTIQRTQQEDSAVYLCASLEGLAGGTDTQYFGPGTRLTVL.

This sequence joins TRBV12-3 or TRBV12-4 and TRBJ2-1; D gene unclear. The CDR3 is 15 residues long. The V gene lost 3 bases and the J gene lost 2 bases, with 11 bases spanning the gap. The CDR3: CASSFKQSTYNEQFF. The CDR3 coding sequence is TGTGCCAGCAGTTTCAAACAGTCGACCTACAATGAGCAGTTCTTC.

J is TRBJ1-2 and V is TRBV6-2 or TRBV6-3, with D possibly being TRBD1 (6 bases). Germline-derived CDR1 and CDR2 are MNHEY and SVGEGT. CDR3 length: 15 amino acids. Trimming cost V 0 bases and J 4 bases, with 12 bases left between them. CDR3 DNA: TGTGCCAGCAGTTACTCGGCGGACAGACCCTATGGCTACACCTTC. Its translation is CASSYSADRPYGYTF.

Written as DNA, the CDR3 is TGCAGTGCTATCCTCCCACGAGGTAACACTGAAGCTTTCTTT. Translation gives CSAILPRGNTEAFF. V usage is TRBV20-1 and J usage is TRBJ1-1; no reliable D call. V gave up 4 bases and J gave up 2 bases, with 14 bases separating them. Germline loops: CDR1 DFQATT, CDR2 SNEGSKA (reference sequence). The CDR3 contains 14 residues.

This clonotype was found many times. The chain has TRBV29-1 and TRBJ2-5; no reliable D call. The CDR3 is 15 amino acids. Germline V lookup: CDR1 SQVTM, CDR2 ANQGSEA. Trimming removed 4 bases from V and 2 bases from J, with 17 bases in between. The CDR3 loop reads CSVVGGFPSQETQYF. The CDR3 bases are TGCAGCGTTGTAGGCGGCTTCCCCTCTCAAGAGACCCAGTACTTC. The entire variable domain, with the rest obtained from reference TRBV29-1 and TRBJ2-5, is as follows: SAVISQKPSRDICQRGTSLTIQCQVDSQVTMMFWYRQQPGQSLTLIATANQGSEATYESGFVIDKFPISRPNLTFSTLTVSNMSPEDSSIYLCSVVGGFPSQETQYFGPGTRLLVL.

This clonotype has more than one count but fewer than ten. The chain is built from TRBV7-9 and TRBJ2-1, with 10 nucleotides matching TRBD2. CDR1 is SEHNR, CDR2 FQNEAQ, per germline (reference sequence). This CDR3 has 16 amino acids. J was trimmed by 6 bases and V by 5 bases; bases with no gene match: 10. CDR3 coding DNA: TGTGCCAGCAGCCCGCTAGCGGGAGTGGTGGTCAATGAGCAGTTCTTC. Translated: CASSPLAGVVVNEQFF. The whole variable domain, filled in from reference TRBV7-9 and TRBJ2-1, reads DTGVSQNPRHKITKRGQNVTFRCDPISEHNRLYWYRQTLGQGPEFLTYFQNEAQLEKSRLLSDRFSAERPKGSFSTLEIQRTEQGDSAMYLCASSPLAGVVVNEQFFGPGTRLTVL.

The J gene is TRBJ2-7, the V gene TRBV29-1; 7 positions agree with TRBD1. Germline trimming cut 6 bases from V and 5 bases from J; bases unmatched to any gene: 7. The germline CDR1 and CDR2 sequences are SQVTM and ANQGSEA. There are 12 residues in the CDR3. CDR3 in amino acids: CSVVTGFNEQYF. DNA for the CDR3: TGCAGCGTGGTGACAGGGTTTAACGAGCAGTACTTC.

The rearrangement links TRBV20-1 to TRBJ2-4; TRBD2 agrees at 7 bases. The CDR3 has 12 residues. The germline V gene has CDR1 DFQATT and CDR2 SNEGSKA (reference sequence). Trimming took 6 bases from V and 3 from J; bases not matched to a gene: 2. As DNA, the CDR3 is TGCAGTGCCAGGACTAGCAAAAACATTCAGTACTTC. Protein product: CSARTSKNIQYF.

The chain is built from TRBV29-1 and TRBJ2-7; D possibly uses TRBD1 or TRBD2 (6 bases each). V lost 6 bases and J lost 5, with 14 bases in between. Germline V CDR1 and CDR2: SQVTM, ANQGSEA. The CDR3 runs to 12 residues. CDR3 protein: CSVLQGGDEQYF. CDR3 in DNA: TGCAGCGTCCTACAGGGAGGCGACGAGCAGTACTTC.

This clonotype was found a few times. The rearrangement uses TRBV15 and TRBJ2-7; 7 nucleotides line up with TRBD2. The V and J ends lost 4 bases and 0 bases, in that order; junction bases with no gene match: 6. Germline V CDR1 and CDR2: LNHNV, YYDKDF (reference sequence). This CDR3 has 15 amino acids. The CDR3 reads CATSTPSGSSYEQYF. For the CDR3, the DNA is TGTGCCACCAGCACCCCTAGCGGAAGCTCCTACGAGCAGTACTTC. Supplemented by reference TRBV15 and TRBJ2-7, the full variable domain reads DAMVIQNPRYQVTQFGKPVTLSCSQTLNHNVMYWYQQKSSQAPKLLFHYYDKDFNNEADTPDNFQSRRPNTSFCFLDIRSPGLGDTAMYLCATSTPSGSSYEQYFGPGTRLTVT.

On this clonotype: This may be a read error, as it is one base from a much larger clone. The chain couples TRBV7-2 to TRBJ2-7; D gene uncertain. V gave up 11 bases and J gave up 0 bases, with 14 bases separating them. Germline V gives CDR1 SGHTA, CDR2 FQGNSA. CDR3 length: 13 residues. CDR3 nucleotide sequence: TGTGCCTGCGCCATATACAGCTCCTACGAGCAGTACTTC. It codes for CACAIYSSYEQYF.

V and J are TRBV10-3 and TRBJ1-1; TRBD1 matches at 7 bases. This CDR3 is built from 16 residues. The trim removed 3 bases at V and 6 bases at J, leaving 13 bases unmatched. Germline loops: CDR1 ENHRY, CDR2 SYGVKD. The CDR3 is CAISDGQDSFGAEAFF. The CDR3, as DNA: TGTGCCATCAGTGATGGACAGGACTCCTTTGGCGCTGAAGCTTTCTTT.

This chain connects TRBV28 to TRBJ2-7, with 9 bases fitting TRBD2. Trimming took 6 bases from V and 6 from J; bases not matched to a gene: 9. This CDR3 contains 14 residues. The germline V gene encodes CDR1 MDHEN and CDR2 SYDVKM. The CDR3 DNA is TGTGCCAGCAGCCCCCCCGGGACTAGCCTCGAGCAGTACTTC. Translation: CASSPPGTSLEQYF. The variable domain in full, completed from reference TRBV28 and TRBJ2-7, reads DVKVTQSSRYLVKRTGEKVFLECVQDMDHENMFWYRQDPGLGLRLIYFSYDVKMKEKGDIPEGYSVSREKKERFSLILESASTNQTSMYLCASSPPGTSLEQYFGPGTRLTVT.